This T cell receptor (beta chain) was sequenced during a study of cytomegalovirus exposure and HLA in healthy donors. The study, taken as a whole, reports: Later genetic work tied a missense DCLRE1C variant to beta-chain V and J trimming.

60 Vbeta and 13 Jbeta primers were used in PCR. The data were produced by immunoSEQ multiplex PCR, yet TCRdb's version contains in-frame clones alone and is incomplete. This sample has about 210,000 clones, with over 75% found just once. Comments on this clone: The antigen is undetermined.

This sequence originates from a male donor in good health and CMV-seronegative. Sequencing used PBMCs.

The CDR3 spells CASSLDGTVEQFF. For the CDR3, the DNA is TGTGCCAGCAGCTTAGATGGTACGGTAGAGCAGTTCTTC. The rearrangement joins TRBV7-9 to TRBJ2-1, with D unclear. The germline V gene has CDR1 SEHNR and CDR2 FQNEAQ (reference sequence). The CDR3 is 13 residues long. V lost 1 base and J lost 10, with 11 bases in between.